This T cell receptor (beta chain) was captured by sequencing in a study of blood T cell repertoires in COVID-19. Deletions cut 0 bases from V and 6 bases from J, with 8 bases between. The CDR3 contains 13 residues. CDR1 and CDR2 (germline): SGHVS, FQNEAQ. In the original workflow: Nucleated cell number was recorded as an estimate derived from reference gene primer amplification. Sequencing used immunoSEQ multiplex PCR; TCRdb keeps in-frame clones, though not all of them. V, J and clone size reflect that table, while D and trimming were determined from the DNA. The sample records 50,000 to 80,000 clones, roughly four fifths being singletons. This clone was observed a handful of times.

The sample was peripheral blood. The chain has TRBV7-8 and TRBJ1-1; D call uncertain. The receptor's source is a human donor in a cohort sampled during active COVID-19. The CDR3 nucleotides are TGTGCCAGCAGCTTAGCGCCTCGCGCTGAAGCTTTCTTT. Its translation: CASSLAPRAEAFF.